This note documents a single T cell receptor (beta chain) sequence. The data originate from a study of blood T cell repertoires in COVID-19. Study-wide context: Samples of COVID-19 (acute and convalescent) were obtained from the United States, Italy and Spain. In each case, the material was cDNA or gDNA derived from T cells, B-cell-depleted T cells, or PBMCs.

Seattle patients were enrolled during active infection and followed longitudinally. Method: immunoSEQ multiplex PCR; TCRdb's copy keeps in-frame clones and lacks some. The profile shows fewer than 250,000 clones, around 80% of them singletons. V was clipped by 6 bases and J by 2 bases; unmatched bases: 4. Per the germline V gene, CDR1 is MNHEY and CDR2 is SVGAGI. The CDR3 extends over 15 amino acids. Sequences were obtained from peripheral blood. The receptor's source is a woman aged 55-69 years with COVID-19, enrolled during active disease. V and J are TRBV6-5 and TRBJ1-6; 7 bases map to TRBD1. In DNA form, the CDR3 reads TGTGCCAGCAGCAGACAGGGAACCTATAATTCACCCCTCCACTTT. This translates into CASSRQGTYNSPLHF.